Listed below are T cell receptor beta chains from one sample, sequenced in a study of T cell responses to AZD1222 COVID-19 vaccine. The method was immunoSEQ multiplex PCR; TCRdb's version includes in-frame clones alone and lacks a portion of them. The data contain around 120,000 clones, about nine tenths of them singletons. The sequencing here drew on peripheral blood, taken on day 0 of AZD1222 vaccination. The receptors derive from an adult in good health. The CDR3 runs from the conserved cysteine through the conserved F or W. D genes are given only for firm matches. Clone size is shown for a subset of rows, as once, few, many or a class of expanded clone.

>TRBD1|.|TRBJ1-1|TRBV6-5
CASSSGTGRTEAFF
TGTGCCAGCAGCTCAGGGACAGGGCGGACTGAAGCTTTCTTT
>.|.|TRBJ2-7|TRBV6-5
CASSAPATYEQYF
TGTGCCAGTTCGGCACCCGCCACCTACGAGCAGTACTTC
>.|.|TRBJ1-1|TRBV7-8
CASSLDLGSNTEAFF
TGTGCCAGCAGCTTAGATTTGGGGAGTAACACTGAAGCTTTCTTT
>.|.|TRBJ1-1|TRBV10-3
CAISESLNTEAFF
TGTGCCATCAGTGAGTCTTTGAACACTGAAGCTTTCTTT
>.|.|TRBJ2-1|TRBV4-1
CASSQGRRGRSYNEQFF
TGCGCCAGCAGCCAAGGACGCAGGGGGAGGTCCTACAATGAGCAGTTCTTC
>TRBD1|.|TRBJ1-5|TRBV7-2
CASSLARGLSNQPQHF
TGTGCCAGCAGCTTAGCCAGGGGGCTGAGCAATCAGCCCCAGCATTTT
>.|.|TRBJ2-3|TRBV11-2
CASSSNRAYSDTQYF
TGTGCCAGCAGCTCGAACCGGGCATATTCAGATACGCAGTATTTT
>.|.|TRBJ1-4|TRBV7-6
CASGLGRANEKLFF
TGTGCCAGCGGACTGGGACGAGCTAATGAAAAACTGTTTTTT
>.|.|TRBJ1-2|TRBV19
CASSISQNPYGYTF
TGTGCCAGTAGTATAAGCCAGAACCCCTATGGCTACACCTTC
>.|.|TRBJ1-5|TRBV7-2
CASSLTLGQPQHF
TGTGCCAGCAGCTTGACCCTTGGGCAGCCCCAGCATTTT
>TRBD2|.|TRBJ2-5|TRBV28
CASSLGGTSGKETQYF
TGTGCCAGCAGTTTAGGGGGGACTAGCGGAAAAGAGACCCAGTACTTC
>TRBD2|.|TRBJ2-1|TRBV2
CASRLAGGDYNEQFF
TGTGCCAGCAGACTCGCGGGGGGCGACTACAATGAGCAGTTCTTC
>.|.|TRBJ1-6|TRBV6-5
CASMRDGNSPLHF
TGTGCCAGCATGAGGGACGGTAATTCACCCCTCCACTTT
>.|.|TRBJ1-6|TRBV20-1
CSASQNRVDSPLHF
TGCAGTGCTAGTCAAAACAGGGTGGATTCACCCCTCCACTTT
>TRBD2|.|TRBJ2-1|TRBV3-1/TRBV3-2
CASSPTSGGKVNEQFF
TGTGCCAGCAGCCCTACTAGCGGGGGGAAAGTCAATGAGCAGTTCTTC
>.|few|TRBJ1-1|TRBV12-3/TRBV12-4
CASRKLNTEAFF
TGTGCCAGCAGAAAATTGAACACTGAAGCTTTCTTT
>.|.|TRBJ2-1|TRBV19
CASSIKHSQNEQFF
TGTGCCAGTAGTATTAAGCATAGCCAAAATGAGCAGTTCTTC
>.|once|TRBJ1-1|TRBV11-2
CASSLDWAAEAFF
TGTGCCAGCAGCTTAGATTGGGCGGCTGAAGCTTTCTTT
>.|few|TRBJ1-2|TRBV6-5
CASNPTGYDGYTF
TGTGCCAGCAACCCTACAGGGTACGATGGCTACACCTTC
>TRBD1|few|TRBJ1-1|TRBV5-6
CASSLVGTDKAFF
TGTGCCAGCAGCTTGGTTGGGACAGACAAAGCTTTCTTT
>.|few|TRBJ1-1|TRBV5-4
CASSSLTGNTEAFF
TGTGCCAGCAGCTCCCTAACAGGGAACACTGAAGCTTTCTTT
>TRBD1|.|TRBJ1-1|TRBV4-1
CASSQGLIGTGSVTEAFF
TGCGCCAGCAGCCAAGGTTTAATCGGGACAGGTTCGGTTACTGAAGCTTTCTTT
>.|.|TRBJ1-1|TRBV6-2/TRBV6-3
CASSRQPWGTEAFF
TGTGCCAGCAGCAGACAGCCTTGGGGAACTGAAGCTTTCTTT
>.|once|TRBJ2-2|TRBV11-2
CASSNGVAVGELFF
TGTGCCAGCAGCAATGGGGTAGCCGTCGGGGAGCTGTTTTTT
>.|.|TRBJ1-5|TRBV15
CATSRDSGTDGVNQPQHF
TGTGCCACCAGCAGAGATTCAGGTACGGACGGAGTGAATCAGCCCCAGCATTTT
>TRBD1|.|TRBJ2-1|TRBV19
CASRDARGFEFF
TGTGCCAGTAGAGACGCCAGGGGGTTTGAGTTCTTC
>.|.|TRBJ2-2|TRBV18
CASSSGSDTGELFF
TGTGCCAGCTCATCGGGGTCGGACACCGGGGAGCTGTTTTTT
>.|.|TRBJ1-1|TRBV12-3/TRBV12-4
CASSSRATTEAFF
TGTGCCAGCAGTTCACGGGCGACCACTGAAGCTTTCTTT
>.|.|TRBJ2-7|TRBV5-1
CASSLAGGTQTEQYF
TGCGCCAGCAGCTTGGCCGGGGGAACGCAAACCGAGCAGTACTTC
>TRBD1|once|TRBJ1-4|TRBV5-1
CASSLEDRAPNEKLFF
TGCGCCAGCAGCTTGGAGGACAGGGCCCCTAATGAAAAACTGTTTTTT
>TRBD1|.|TRBJ1-6|TRBV19
CASTSTGGGSPLHF
TGTGCCAGTACCTCGACAGGGGGCGGTTCACCCCTCCACTTT
>TRBD2|.|TRBJ2-1|TRBV5-4
CASSRTSGVGNEQFF
TGTGCCAGCAGCCGGACTAGCGGGGTCGGGAATGAGCAGTTCTTC
>TRBD1|.|TRBJ1-5|TRBV6-5
CASIHPGQRSQPQHF
TGTGCCAGCATCCACCCGGGACAGAGATCTCAGCCCCAGCATTTT
>TRBD1|.|TRBJ2-5|TRBV6-1
CASSANRGTLTQETQYF
TGTGCCAGCAGTGCAAACAGGGGGACACTTACTCAAGAGACCCAGTACTTC
>TRBD1|.|TRBJ1-1|TRBV11-2
CASSLGTGSEAFF
TGTGCCAGCAGCCTTGGGACAGGGTCAGAAGCTTTCTTT
>.|.|TRBJ1-6|TRBV4-1
CASSQGDPNSPLHF
TGCGCCAGCAGCCAAGGGGATCCCAATTCACCCCTCCACTTT
>TRBD1|.|TRBJ1-6|TRBV27
CASSLGGTVNSPLHF
TGTGCCAGCAGTTTAGGCGGGACAGTTAATTCACCCCTCCACTTT
>.|.|TRBJ1-2|TRBV5-4
CASSRPPVYGYTF
TGTGCCAGCAGCCGCCCACCGGTCTATGGCTACACCTTC
>.|.|TRBJ2-2|TRBV3-1/TRBV3-2
CASSQDRGELLTGELFF
TGTGCCAGCAGCCAAGATCGAGGAGAATTACTCACCGGGGAGCTGTTTTTT
>.|.|TRBJ2-7|TRBV5-4
CASSQGEVYEQYF
TGTGCCAGCAGTCAGGGTGAGGTCTACGAGCAGTACTTC
>.|.|TRBJ1-2|TRBV5-4
CASSSSVSLDYGYTF
TGTGCCAGCAGCAGCTCAGTGTCTTTAGACTATGGCTACACCTTC
>.|.|TRBJ1-1|TRBV19
CASSIGPGAPGTEAFF
TGTGCCAGTAGTATAGGCCCAGGGGCGCCGGGCACTGAAGCTTTCTTT
>.|.|TRBJ1-1|TRBV4-3
CASSRNREEEAFF
TGCGCCAGCAGCCGGAACAGAGAGGAAGAAGCTTTCTTT
>.|.|TRBJ2-7|TRBV2
CASSATGLGGYSYEQYF
TGTGCCAGCAGTGCAACAGGGTTGGGGGGATACTCCTACGAGCAGTACTTC
>.|.|TRBJ1-3|TRBV12-3/TRBV12-4
CASRTASGNTIYF
TGTGCCAGCAGGACAGCGTCTGGAAACACCATATATTTT
>.|few|TRBJ1-6|TRBV3-1/TRBV3-2
CASSQMQGLSSYNSPLHF
TGTGCCAGCAGCCAAATGCAGGGTTTAAGCTCCTATAATTCACCCCTCCACTTT
>.|.|TRBJ2-5|TRBV15
CATSPRAGKETQYF
TGTGCCACCAGCCCGAGGGCAGGGAAAGAGACCCAGTACTTC
>TRBD1|.|TRBJ2-3|TRBV5-1
CASSDGQGVDTQYF
TGCGCCAGCAGCGACGGACAGGGGGTAGATACGCAGTATTTT